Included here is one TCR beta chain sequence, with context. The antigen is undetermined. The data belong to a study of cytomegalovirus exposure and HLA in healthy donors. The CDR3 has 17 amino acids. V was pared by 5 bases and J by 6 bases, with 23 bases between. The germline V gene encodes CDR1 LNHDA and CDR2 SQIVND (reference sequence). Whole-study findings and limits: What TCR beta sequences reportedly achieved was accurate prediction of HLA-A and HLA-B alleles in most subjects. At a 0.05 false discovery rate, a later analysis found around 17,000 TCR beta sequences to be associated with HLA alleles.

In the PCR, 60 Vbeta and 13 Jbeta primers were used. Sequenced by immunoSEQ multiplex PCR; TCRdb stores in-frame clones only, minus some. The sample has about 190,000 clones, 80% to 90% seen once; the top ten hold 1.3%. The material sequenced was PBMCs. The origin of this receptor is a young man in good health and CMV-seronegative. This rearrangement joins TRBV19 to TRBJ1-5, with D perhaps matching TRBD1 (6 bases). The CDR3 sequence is CASSVAPTGSGGQPQHF. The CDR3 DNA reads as TGTGCCAGTAGTGTCGCCCCTACAGGGTCAGGTGGTCAGCCCCAGCATTTT.